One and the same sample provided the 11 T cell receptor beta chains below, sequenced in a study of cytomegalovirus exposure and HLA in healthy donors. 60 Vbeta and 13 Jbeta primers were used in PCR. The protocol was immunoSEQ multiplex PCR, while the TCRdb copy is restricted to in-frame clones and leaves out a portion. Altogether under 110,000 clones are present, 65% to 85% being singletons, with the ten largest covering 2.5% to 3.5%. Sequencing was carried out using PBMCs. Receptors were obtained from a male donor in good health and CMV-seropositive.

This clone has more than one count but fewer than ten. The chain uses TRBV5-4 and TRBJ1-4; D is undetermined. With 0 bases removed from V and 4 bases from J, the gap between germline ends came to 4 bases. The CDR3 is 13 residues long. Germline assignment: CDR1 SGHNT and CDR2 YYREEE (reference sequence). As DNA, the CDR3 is TGTGCCAGCAGCTTGGAATATAATGAAAAACTGTTTTTT. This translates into CASSLEYNEKLFF. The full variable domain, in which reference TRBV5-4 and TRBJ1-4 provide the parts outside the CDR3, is ETGVTQSPTHLIKTRGQQVTLRCSSQSGHNTVSWYQQALGQGPQFIFQYYREEENGRGNFPPRFSGLQFPNYSSELNVNALELDDSALYLCASSLEYNEKLFFGSGTQLSVL.

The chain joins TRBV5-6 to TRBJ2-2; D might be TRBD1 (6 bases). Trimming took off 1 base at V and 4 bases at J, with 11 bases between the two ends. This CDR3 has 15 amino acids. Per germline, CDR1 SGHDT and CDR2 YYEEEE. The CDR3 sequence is CASSLFRGITGELFF. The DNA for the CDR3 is TGTGCCAGCAGCTTGTTTAGGGGGATCACCGGGGAGCTGTTTTTT.

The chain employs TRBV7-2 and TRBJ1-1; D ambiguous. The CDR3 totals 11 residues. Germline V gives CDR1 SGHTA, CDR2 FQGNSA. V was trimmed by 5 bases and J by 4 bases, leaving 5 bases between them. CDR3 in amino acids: CASSDFTEAFF. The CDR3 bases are TGTGCCAGCAGCGACTTCACTGAAGCTTTCTTT.

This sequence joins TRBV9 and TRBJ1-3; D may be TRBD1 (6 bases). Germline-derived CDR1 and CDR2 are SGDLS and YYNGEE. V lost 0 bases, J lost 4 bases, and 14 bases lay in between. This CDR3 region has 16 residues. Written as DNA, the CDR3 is TGTGCCAGCAGCGTAGGGGAGGGGGGGTTCGGAAACACCATATATTTT. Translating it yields CASSVGEGGFGNTIYF.

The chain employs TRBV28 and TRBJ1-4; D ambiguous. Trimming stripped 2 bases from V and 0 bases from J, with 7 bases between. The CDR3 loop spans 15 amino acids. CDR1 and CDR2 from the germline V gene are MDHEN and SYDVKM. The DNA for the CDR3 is TGTGCCAGCAGTTTAGTGGCAACAACTAATGAAAAACTGTTTTTT. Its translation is CASSLVATTNEKLFF.

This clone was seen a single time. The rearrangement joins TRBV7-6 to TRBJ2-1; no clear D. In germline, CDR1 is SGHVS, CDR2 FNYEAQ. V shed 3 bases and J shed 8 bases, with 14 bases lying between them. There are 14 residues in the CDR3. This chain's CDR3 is CASSLFGGIDEQFF. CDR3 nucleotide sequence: TGTGCCAGCAGCTTGTTTGGTGGCATCGATGAGCAGTTCTTC.

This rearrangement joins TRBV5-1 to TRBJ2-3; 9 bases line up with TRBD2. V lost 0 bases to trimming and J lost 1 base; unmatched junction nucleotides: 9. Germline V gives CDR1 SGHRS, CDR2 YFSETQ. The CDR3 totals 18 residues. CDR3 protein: CASSLVSSGTPGTDTQYF. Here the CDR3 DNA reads TGCGCCAGCAGCTTGGTGTCTAGCGGGACCCCTGGCACAGATACGCAGTATTTT.

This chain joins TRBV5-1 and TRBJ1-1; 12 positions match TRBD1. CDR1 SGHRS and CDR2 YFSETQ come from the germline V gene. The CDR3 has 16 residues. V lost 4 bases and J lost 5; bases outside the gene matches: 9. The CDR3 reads CASSVGTGGAYTEAFF. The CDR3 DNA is TGCGCCAGCAGCGTCGGGACAGGGGGCGCGTATACTGAAGCTTTCTTT.

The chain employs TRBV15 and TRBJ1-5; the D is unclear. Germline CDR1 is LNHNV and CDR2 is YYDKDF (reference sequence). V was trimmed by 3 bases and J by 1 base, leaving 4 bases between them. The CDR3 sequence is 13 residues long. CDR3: CATSSISNQPQHF. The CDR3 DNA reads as TGTGCCACCAGCAGCATCAGCAATCAGCCCCAGCATTTT. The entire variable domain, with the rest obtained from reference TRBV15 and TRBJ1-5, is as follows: DAMVIQNPRYQVTQFGKPVTLSCSQTLNHNVMYWYQQKSSQAPKLLFHYYDKDFNNEADTPDNFQSRRPNTSFCFLDIRSPGLGDTAMYLCATSSISNQPQHFGDGTRLSIL.

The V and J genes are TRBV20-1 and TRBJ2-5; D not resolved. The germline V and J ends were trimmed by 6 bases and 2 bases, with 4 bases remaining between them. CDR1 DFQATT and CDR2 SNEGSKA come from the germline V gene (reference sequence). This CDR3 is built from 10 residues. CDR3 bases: TGCAGTGCGAGTCAAGAGACCCAGTACTTC. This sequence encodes CSASQETQYF.

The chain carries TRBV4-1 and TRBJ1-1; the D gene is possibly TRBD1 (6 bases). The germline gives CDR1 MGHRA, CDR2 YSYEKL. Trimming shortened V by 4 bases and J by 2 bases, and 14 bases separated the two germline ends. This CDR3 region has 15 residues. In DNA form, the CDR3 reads TGCGCCAGCAGCCTCATAAGGACAGCCAACACTGAAGCTTTCTTT. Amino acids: CASSLIRTANTEAFF.